This TCR beta chain derives from a study of circulating and synovial CD4+ cells in juvenile arthritis. Sequenced samples came from active juvenile idiopathic arthritis patients. On this clone: The antigen remains undetermined.

Whole-study results and caveats: Bulk blood CD4 samples held at least an order of magnitude more or fewer genomes than CPL. Circulating pathogenic-like and bulk T cells looked alike by Vbeta family usage.

Some clones are missing from TCRdb's copy, which holds only in-frame ones; the method was immunoSEQ multiplex PCR. In the table there are about 30,000 clones, just over 90% of which are singletons. The CDR3 loop spans 15 amino acids. In germline, CDR1 is SGDLS, CDR2 YYNGEE. Trimming shortened V by 3 bases and J by 4 bases, and 16 bases separated the two germline ends. Sequencing input: CD4+ T cells from blood. The sequence was collected from a human donor with juvenile idiopathic arthritis. The rearrangement links TRBV9 to TRBJ2-5, with no clear D. The CDR3 reads CASSASATAGETQYF. CDR3 coding DNA: TGTGCCAGCAGCGCCAGCGCCACGGCCGGAGAGACCCAGTACTTC.